The present T cell receptor beta chain was sequenced within a study of T cells in Graves' hyperthyroidism and ophthalmopathy. Amplified regions were TCR beta CDR3 sequences from RNA transcripts. The TCR CDR3 first-round RT-PCR relied on the HTBI primer set. TCRdb reprocessed the multiplex PCR reads with MiXCR, giving one entry per CDR3 protein. There are approximately 590,000 distinct CDR3 sequences in the sample; approximately 15% occur only once, and around 6.6% lies in the top ten. As for this clonotype: Its specificity is unknown. This clone may be a read error of a much larger clone one base away.

Study results and limitations: In blood, most of the thyroid clonotypes expanded above 0.001 were also present. Prediction of ophthalmopathy progression came a median around 6.1 months pre-onset.

The sample was blood. The TCR originated in a woman under 40 with Graves' hyperthyroidism.

CDR3 loop: CASSLSSTAHSNQPQHF. CDR3 sequence (DNA): TGTGCCAGCAGTTTATCCTCAACGGCTCATAGCAATCAGCCCCAGCATTTT. J is TRBJ1-5 and V is TRBV28; D remains ambiguous. The CDR3 is 17 amino acids. Trimming stripped 1 base from V and 0 bases from J, with 13 bases between. In germline, CDR1 is MDHEN, CDR2 SYDVKM.